These T cell receptor beta chains were read from a single sample in a study of T-cell reconstitution after alpha-beta-depleted transplantation in children. MiXCR was run by TCRdb on the PCR reads, yielding one entry per CDR3 protein. The sample consists of approximately 200,000 distinct CDR3 sequences, roughly 6% of them appearing once. The input for sequencing was PBMCs, taken before TCRalphabeta/CD19-depleted stem cell transplant. Every receptor here comes from a girl under three years old with combined immunodeficiency, due to receive a stem cell transplant. The CDR3 runs from the conserved cysteine through the conserved F or W. A D gene is named only where the DNA matches it firmly. Only part of the rows carry a size: once, few, many, or a class if the clone is expanded.

CASSHTWRGHSYNEQFF	TGTGCCAGCAGCCATACCTGGCGGGGGCACTCCTACAATGAGCAGTTCTTC	-	many	TRBJ2-1	TRBV3-1
CASSFGGYNEQFF	TGTGCCAGCAGTTTTGGCGGTTACAATGAGCAGTTCTTC	-	many	TRBJ2-1	TRBV27
CASSKEMADRSNSPLHF	TGTGCCAGCAGCAAAGAAATGGCGGACAGGTCGAATTCACCCCTCCACTTT	-	many	TRBJ1-6	TRBV21-1
CASSLVGGVWEQYF	TGTGCCAGCAGCTTAGTCGGCGGGGTTTGGGAGCAGTACTTC	-	few	TRBJ2-7	TRBV7-2
CASTPEGPADEQYF	TGTGCCAGCACGCCAGAAGGCCCAGCCGACGAGCAGTACTTC	-	many	TRBJ2-7	TRBV28
CATSERDSQETQYF	TGTGCCACCAGTGAACGGGACAGTCAAGAGACCCAGTACTTC	TRBD1	many	TRBJ2-5	TRBV24-1
CASSEGWTTALNEQFF	TGTGCCAGCAGTGAAGGGTGGACTACCGCTCTAAATGAGCAGTTCTTC	-	-	TRBJ2-1	TRBV2
CASSYSNQGGAQYF	TGTGCCAGCAGTTACTCGAATCAAGGGGGCGCGCAGTATTTT	TRBD1	many	TRBJ2-3	TRBV6-5
CASGWIDDYEQYF	TGCGCCAGCGGATGGATAGACGACTACGAGCAGTACTTC	-	many	TRBJ2-7	TRBV5-1
CASSFFVGWEMKDTQYF	TGCGCCAGCAGCTTTTTCGTTGGTTGGGAGATGAAAGATACGCAGTATTTT	-	many	TRBJ2-3	TRBV5-1
CASSSLTYTQYF	TGTGCCAGCAGTTCCCTGACTTATACGCAGTATTTT	-	many	TRBJ2-3	TRBV6-6
CSAPSGSSSYNEQFF	TGCAGTGCTCCAAGCGGTTCGAGCTCCTACAATGAGCAGTTCTTC	-	many	TRBJ2-1	TRBV20-1
CASSGSGGDYNEQFF	TGCGCCAGCAGCGGTAGCGGGGGGGATTACAATGAGCAGTTCTTC	TRBD2	many	TRBJ2-1	TRBV5-1
CATSDLPLASGINFNEQFF	TGTGCCACCAGCGATCTCCCTCTAGCTAGCGGGATCAATTTCAATGAGCAGTTCTTC	TRBD2	many	TRBJ2-1	TRBV24-1
CASSSTSGGSDTQYF	TGTGCCAGCAGCTCCACTAGCGGGGGATCAGATACGCAGTATTTT	TRBD2	many	TRBJ2-3	TRBV7-8
CASSGDRGQYGYTF	TGTGCCAGCAGCGGAGACAGGGGGCAATATGGCTACACCTTC	TRBD1	many	TRBJ1-2	TRBV9
CSARIAGEYNEQFF	TGCAGTGCTAGGATAGCGGGTGAATACAATGAGCAGTTCTTC	TRBD2	many	TRBJ2-1	TRBV20-1
CASSLWTSGGPGYNEQFF	TGTGCCAGCAGCTTATGGACTAGCGGGGGGCCAGGCTACAATGAGCAGTTCTTC	TRBD2	-	TRBJ2-1	TRBV7-2
CSAPRAGTYNEQFF	TGCAGTGCTCCCCGGGCAGGGACCTACAATGAGCAGTTCTTC	-	many	TRBJ2-1	TRBV20-1
CASSSPGLAGIYNEQFF	TGTGCCAGCAGTTCTCCGGGACTAGCGGGGATCTACAATGAGCAGTTCTTC	TRBD2	many	TRBJ2-1	TRBV28
CSVESGAEQYF	TGCAGCGTTGAAAGCGGGGCCGAGCAGTACTTC	TRBD2	many	TRBJ2-7	TRBV29-1
CASSLASRPAQETQYF	TGTGCCAGCAGCTTAGCATCGCGCCCGGCACAAGAGACCCAGTACTTC	-	-	TRBJ2-5	TRBV7-6
CASSSGLTGELFF	TGTGCCAGCAGCTCCGGCCTAACCGGGGAGCTGTTTTTT	-	many	TRBJ2-2	TRBV7-3
CSASPSFSGNTIYF	TGCAGTGCTAGTCCGTCCTTCTCTGGAAACACCATATATTTT	-	few	TRBJ1-3	TRBV20-1
CSATGTVNTEAFF	TGCAGTGCCACCGGGACGGTGAACACTGAAGCTTTCTTT	-	many	TRBJ1-1	TRBV20-1
CATSAHGRGEQYF	TGTGCCACCAGTGCCCACGGCCGGGGGGAGCAGTACTTC	-	many	TRBJ2-7	TRBV24-1
CATSRGIASRADTQYF	TGTGCCACCAGCAGAGGGATAGCGTCGAGGGCAGATACGCAGTATTTT	-	many	TRBJ2-3	TRBV15
CASSRGLNTYGYTF	TGTGCCAGCAGCAGGGGGCTTAATACCTATGGCTACACCTTC	TRBD1	many	TRBJ1-2	TRBV13
CASRPTPGNTIYF	TGTGCCAGCAGACCTACTCCCGGAAACACCATATATTTT	-	many	TRBJ1-3	TRBV27